This T cell receptor (beta chain) was documented in a study of radiation and T cells in renal cell carcinoma. Points from the study as a whole: Top tumor clonotypes rose in blood 2 weeks post-radiation, then contracted.

The CDR3 runs 14 residues. From germline, CDR1 is LNHNV and CDR2 YYDKDF (reference sequence). The V end was cut by 2 bases, the J end by 7 bases, with 12 bases between. TCRdb's table, derived via immunoSEQ multiplex PCR, lists solely in-frame clones and lacks some. In the table there are 130,000 to 150,000 clones, approximately 86% of which are singletons. As to time point: blood 4 weeks post-SBRT, at nephrectomy. Noted treatment: 15 Gy SBRT to primary tumor, nephrectomy 4 weeks later. Nephrectomy followed 15 Gy stereotactic body radiation by 4 weeks. Blood was sampled at baseline, 2 weeks and 4 weeks after SBRT. Clear cell pathology was present in this patient's renal cell carcinoma. This clone was seen only a few times. Antigen specificity is unknown.

The sequence came from a woman between 45 and 60 years old with renal cell carcinoma. The rearrangement uses TRBV15 and TRBJ2-1; D uncertain. Material: blood, obtained from a patient whose treatment included radiotherapy and nephrectomy. The CDR3 sequence: CATSRLYTDNEQFF. In DNA form, the CDR3 reads TGTGCCACCAGCAGACTATACACAGATAATGAGCAGTTCTTC.